This TCR beta chain originates from a study of CD8+ T cells in alopecia areata. Background on the study: In an open-label trial, patients got 5 to 10 mg tofacitinib twice daily. Broader study findings: Scalp lesions, especially in alopecia totalis/universalis, had higher clonality than normal scalp.

Reverse transcribed after extraction, RNA yielded cDNA as the sequencing template. Profiling relied on immunoSEQ multiplex PCR, and the TCRdb table lists in-frame clones only, not all of them. The sample yields 90,000 to 100,000 clones, roughly 47% seen once. This CDR3 region has 13 residues. Germline V gene sequence: CDR1 SQVTM, CDR2 ANQGSEA. With 6 bases clipped from V and 5 bases from J, the junction kept 4 bases outside the gene matches. Punch biopsies of lesional scalp, plus peripheral blood, were taken from alopecia areata patients. About this clone: The antigen remains unidentified.

Sequencing was performed on CD4+ T cells sorted from blood. The origin of this receptor is a human donor with alopecia areata. The chain joins TRBV29-1 to TRBJ2-1, with 10 positions matching TRBD2. CDR3 in DNA: TGCAGCGTAAGCGGGAGGGCCCACAATGAGCAGTTCTTC. Its protein is CSVSGRAHNEQFF.